One T cell receptor beta chain is described in this entry. This specimen comes from a study of blood T cell repertoires in COVID-19. Across the whole study: Sites in the United States, Italy and Spain provided acute and convalescent COVID-19 samples. PBMCs, B-cell-depleted T cells, or T cells were the source of the cDNA or gDNA that made up the material.

Original methodology: From reference gene primer amplification, estimates of nucleated cell counts were derived. Sequencing was performed with immunoSEQ multiplex PCR; in TCRdb, only in-frame clones are kept and a portion is missing. The DNA was the basis for D and trimming; V, J and clone size are from that table. Of tens of thousands of clones in the sample, approximately 83% were seen once. The CDR3 runs 15 residues. After removal of 5 bases from V and 7 bases from J, the junction contained 11 bases not matched to a gene. CDR1 is SNHLY and CDR2 is FYNNEI in the germline V gene. The sequence was collected from a man aged 55 to 69 with acute or convalescent COVID-19. The sequenced sample consisted of peripheral blood. The chain couples TRBV2 to TRBJ1-2, with 9 bases matching TRBD1. DNA of the CDR3: TGTGCCAGCAGTCCTCTGGGACAGGGCATTTCTGGCTACACCTTC. Protein sequence: CASSPLGQGISGYTF.